A single sample gave rise to the 20 T cell receptor beta chains below, sequenced in a study of cytomegalovirus exposure and HLA in healthy donors. The PCR employed 60 Vbeta primers together with 13 Jbeta primers. TCRdb's copy holds only in-frame clones and misses some; the assay was immunoSEQ multiplex PCR. This sample contains 50,000 to 75,000 clones. The specimen was PBMCs. The receptors were sampled from a woman aged 18-29 years in good health and CMV-seronegative.

The chain couples TRBV5-1 to TRBJ2-5; tentative D call: TRBD1 (6 bases). V lost 1 base to trimming and J lost 5 bases, with 12 bases between them. This CDR3 is built from 14 residues. Germline loops: CDR1 SGHRS, CDR2 YFSETQ. CDR3 loop: CASSLLQGEETQYF. The CDR3 DNA reads as TGCGCCAGCAGCTTGCTACAGGGTGAGGAGACCCAGTACTTC.

This chain links TRBV5-6 with TRBJ1-5; 9 bases match TRBD1. Trimming at V came to 3 bases and at J to 3 bases, leaving 4 bases not matched to a gene. The CDR3 is made up of 15 amino acids. Germline V gene data show CDR1 as SGHDT and CDR2 as YYEEEE. CDR3 DNA sequence: TGTGCCAGCAGCTACGGGACAGGGTACAATCAGCCCCAGCATTTT. Its translation: CASSYGTGYNQPQHF.

The genes are TRBV11-2 and TRBJ1-2; TRBD1 matches 7 bases. This CDR3 region has 12 residues. Per germline, CDR1 SGHAT and CDR2 FQNNGV. The V and J ends lost 5 bases and 7 bases, in that order; junction bases with no gene match: 4. CDR3 sequence: CASSLGTVGYTF. The CDR3 region has the DNA TGTGCCAGCAGCCTGGGGACAGTTGGCTACACCTTC.

The CDR3 reads CASSQGGGNTIYF. The CDR3 DNA is TGTGCCAGCAGCCAGGGGGGTGGAAACACCATATATTTT. The V call is TRBV7-2, the J call TRBJ1-3; 7 nucleotides match TRBD1. The CDR3 is 13 residues long. Germline assignment: CDR1 SGHTA and CDR2 FQGNSA. V lost 5 bases to trimming and J lost 3 bases; unmatched junction nucleotides: 1.

The chain employs TRBV5-6 and TRBJ1-1; weak D call: TRBD1 (5 bases). The V gene's germline CDR1 is SGHDT and CDR2 YYEEEE. CDR3 length equals 13 residues. V lost 3 bases, J lost 9 bases, and 15 bases lay in between. CDR3 sequence reads: CASSWKDIGKAFF. The CDR3 nucleotides are TGTGCCAGCAGCTGGAAGGACATAGGCAAAGCTTTCTTT.

V gene TRBV5-1 combines with J gene TRBJ1-6; D not certain. V shed 4 bases and J shed 8 bases, with 10 bases lying between them. The CDR3 consists of 13 residues. Per germline, CDR1 SGHRS and CDR2 YFSETQ. CDR3: CASSTWSDSPLHF. The CDR3 coding sequence is TGCGCCAGCAGCACTTGGTCCGATTCACCCCTCCACTTT.

The gene calls are TRBV19 and TRBJ1-2; 7 bases are a match to TRBD1. CDR3 length: 14 amino acids. Trimming removed 5 bases from V and 5 bases from J; junction bases left unmatched: 8. Germline V gives CDR1 LNHDA, CDR2 SQIVND (reference sequence). In DNA form, the CDR3 reads TGTGCCAGTAGTTCGACAGGGTTCCGGTATGGCTACACCTTC. It specifies CASSSTGFRYGYTF.

The CDR3 reads CASSLTGAGNQPQHF. CDR3 in DNA: TGCGCCAGCAGCTTGACAGGGGCGGGCAATCAGCCCCAGCATTTT. The chain carries TRBV5-1 and TRBJ1-5; 7 nucleotides align to TRBD1. In germline, CDR1 is SGHRS, CDR2 YFSETQ. The CDR3 extends over 15 amino acids. The V segment lost 1 base and the J segment 2 bases; nucleotides outside the gene matches: 3.

This chain links TRBV10-3 with TRBJ1-2; D remains unclear. V was cut by 0 bases and J by 10 bases, with 9 bases left in between. The germline CDR1 and CDR2 sequences are ENHRY and SYGVKD. The CDR3 has 12 amino acids. The CDR3 spells CAISESLDYYTF. Written as DNA, the CDR3 is TGTGCCATCAGTGAGTCACTGGACTACTACACCTTC.

The genes are TRBV6-5 and TRBJ1-3; TRBD1 matches 7 bases. The V gene end was trimmed by 0 bases and the J gene end by 3 bases; junction bases not matched to a gene: 2. The CDR3 has 15 residues. Per germline, CDR1 MNHEY and CDR2 SVGAGI. CDR3 in DNA: TGTGCCAGCAGTTACTCGACAGGGATTGGAAACACCATATATTTT. Translating gives CASSYSTGIGNTIYF.

The chain has TRBV6-5 and TRBJ1-1, with D tentatively TRBD1 (5 bases). V gave up 7 bases and J gave up 2 bases, with 17 bases separating them. The V gene's germline CDR1 is MNHEY and CDR2 SVGAGI. The CDR3 length is 15 residues. CDR3 sequence: CASKGPGRVNTEAFF. The CDR3 nucleotides are TGTGCCAGCAAGGGCCCAGGGAGGGTCAACACTGAAGCTTTCTTT.

This chain links TRBV5-5 with TRBJ1-5; 7 nucleotides line up with TRBD1. The junction had 9 bases not matched to a gene; V was cut back by 3 bases and J by 3 bases. Germline assignment: CDR1 SGHKS and CDR2 YYEKEE (reference sequence). The CDR3 sequence is 16 residues long. The CDR3 DNA sequence: TGTGCCAGCAGCTCACTGACAGGGAATCCCAATCAGCCCCAGCATTTT. It codes for CASSSLTGNPNQPQHF.

V is TRBV7-9 and J is TRBJ2-1, with a tentative D call TRBD1 (6 bases). Germline values: CDR1 SEHNR, CDR2 FQNEAQ (reference sequence). V was pared by 2 bases and J by 0 bases, with 8 bases between. This CDR3 region has 15 residues. The CDR3 DNA reads TGTGCCAGCAGCTTACAGGGGAGCTCCTACAATGAGCAGTTCTTC. It is translated as CASSLQGSSYNEQFF.

The J gene is TRBJ1-4, the V gene TRBV5-4; the match to TRBD1 covers 8 bases. The CDR3 contains 17 residues. The junction had 14 bases not matched to a gene; V was cut back by 2 bases and J by 8 bases. Germline-derived CDR1 and CDR2 are SGHNT and YYREEE (reference sequence). This CDR3 reads CASSLLGQEERREKLFF. The CDR3 DNA reads as TGTGCCAGCAGCTTATTGGGACAGGAAGAACGACGGGAAAAACTGTTTTTT.

The V call is TRBV2, the J call TRBJ1-2, with a possible D match to TRBD1 (5 bases). Trimming pared 10 bases from V and 0 bases from J, leaving 12 bases between. Germline CDR1 is SNHLY and CDR2 is FYNNEI. This CDR3 spans 13 amino acids. CDR3 loop: CATAQTANYGYTF. CDR3 nucleotides: TGTGCCACCGCACAGACAGCTAACTATGGCTACACCTTC.

The chain recombines TRBV9 with TRBJ1-2; D not certain. This CDR3 region has 15 residues. The germline V gene encodes CDR1 SGDLS and CDR2 YYNGEE. The V gene lost 0 bases and the J gene lost 4 bases, with 13 bases spanning the gap. The CDR3 here is CASSVGSGPGYGYTF. The CDR3 DNA reads TGTGCCAGCAGCGTAGGGAGCGGCCCAGGCTATGGCTACACCTTC.

The V and J genes are TRBV9 and TRBJ2-5; TRBD2 matches 11 bases. The J call may be in error: the DNA end matches TRBJ2-7 better. The CDR3 runs 13 residues. Germline V gives CDR1 SGDLS, CDR2 YYNGEE. The CDR3 region is CASRPSGGFEQYF. The DNA of the CDR3 is TGTGCCAGCCGGCCTAGCGGGGGGTTCGAGCAGTACTTC.

This chain uses TRBV28 with TRBJ1-5; the match to TRBD1 covers 8 bases. Germline V gene sequence: CDR1 MDHEN, CDR2 SYDVKM. Trimming cost V 5 bases and J 6 bases; bases outside gene matches: 6. The length of the CDR3 is 14 residues. CDR3 protein: CASSQDRESQPQHF. CDR3 nucleotides: TGTGCCAGCAGTCAGGACAGGGAGAGTCAGCCCCAGCATTTT. The full variable domain, rest sourced from reference TRBV28 and TRBJ1-5, is DVKVTQSSRYLVKRTGEKVFLECVQDMDHENMFWYRQDPGLGLRLIYFSYDVKMKEKGDIPEGYSVSREKKERFSLILESASTNQTSMYLCASSQDRESQPQHFGDGTRLSIL.

The chain has TRBV9 and TRBJ1-1; 9 nucleotides agree with TRBD1. From germline, CDR1 is SGDLS and CDR2 YYNGEE. V dropped 4 bases and J dropped 4; count of bases not matched to a gene: 2. The CDR3 runs to 13 residues. CDR3 protein: CASSLTGGTEAFF. CDR3 sequence (DNA): TGTGCCAGCAGCCTGACAGGGGGCACTGAAGCTTTCTTT. Looking up the rest from reference TRBV9 and TRBJ1-1 gives the full variable domain: DSGVTQTPKHLITATGQRVTLRCSPRSGDLSVYWYQQSLDQGLQFLIQYYNGEERAKGNILERFSAQQFPDLHSELNLSSLELGDSALYFCASSLTGGTEAFFGQGTRLTVV.

This chain uses TRBV5-1 with TRBJ2-7, with 8 bases lining up with TRBD1. Germline CDR1 reads SGHRS; CDR2 reads YFSETQ. The CDR3 runs to 15 residues. The V segment lost 0 bases and the J segment 2 bases; nucleotides outside the gene matches: 4. CDR3 nucleotide sequence: TGCGCCAGCAGCTTGGCCCTGGACAGGGCCTACGAGCAGTACTTC. Its protein product is CASSLALDRAYEQYF. Using reference TRBV5-1 and TRBJ2-7 for the parts outside the CDR3, the full variable domain is KAGVTQTPRYLIKTRGQQVTLSCSPISGHRSVSWYQQTPGQGLQFLFEYFSETQRNKGNFPGRFSGRQFSNSRSEMNVSTLELGDSALYLCASSLALDRAYEQYFGPGTRLTVT.